A single sample is the source of the 10 T cell receptor beta chains below, sequenced in a study of early T cells in non-severe SARS-CoV-2 infection. TCRdb used MiXCR to reprocess the 5' RACE reads, holding one entry per CDR3 protein. Among approximately 42,000 distinct CDR3 sequences, 5.5% to 6.5% were seen once, and the ten largest hold roughly 12%. Sequenced input: whole blood. The receptors derive from an adult who was a healthcare worker with PCR-confirmed SARS-CoV-2 infection or an uninfected control (not recorded which).

Ten or more counts support this clonotype. The chain has TRBV19 and TRBJ1-5; D remains unclear. Germline assignment: CDR1 LNHDA and CDR2 SQIVND (reference sequence). The CDR3 is 13 residues long. The V and J ends lost 6 bases and 3 bases respectively, with 9 bases between them. Written as DNA, the CDR3 is TGTGCCAGTAGGCAGAGCCTCAATCAGCCCCAGCATTTT. This encodes CASRQSLNQPQHF.

In this sample, this clonotype turned up many times. The chain recombines TRBV30 with TRBJ1-4; unclear D gene. Looked up from germline, CDR1 is GTSNPN and CDR2 is SVGIG (reference sequence). V was clipped by 3 bases and J by 5 bases, with 10 bases between them. The CDR3 extends over 13 amino acids. In DNA, the CDR3 is TGTGCCTGGAGCGAACAGCCCAATGAAAAACTGTTTTTT. Residues: CAWSEQPNEKLFF. Using reference TRBV30 and TRBJ1-4 for the parts outside the CDR3, the full variable domain is SQTIHQWPATLVQPVGSPLSLECTVEGTSNPNLYWYRQAAGRGLQLLFYSVGIGQISSEVPQNLSASRPQDRQFILSSKKLLLSDSGFYLCAWSEQPNEKLFFGSGTQLSVL.

The sample holds many counts of this clonotype. This chain connects TRBV3-2 to TRBJ2-3. TRBV3-2 is a listed pseudogene. This CDR3 has 14 amino acids. The CDR3 DNA reads TGTGCCAGCCAACAGAGTCTTGGCACAGATACGCAGTATTTT. Its translation: CASQQSLGTDTQYF.

This clonotype was observed many times. The chain links TRBV19 to TRBJ1-6; possibly TRBD1 for D (6 bases). The CDR3 consists of 15 residues. Between the trimmed V and J ends, which lost 1 base and 7 bases, there was a span of 11 bases. Germline V gene data show CDR1 as LNHDA and CDR2 as SQIVND (reference sequence). CDR3 in DNA: TGTGCCAGTAGTATAGTGGTGGGGGCAAATTCACCCCTCCACTTT. Amino acids: CASSIVVGANSPLHF. Based on the CDR3 plus reference TRBV19 and TRBJ1-6, the full variable domain is DGGITQSPKYLFRKEGQNVTLSCEQNLNHDAMYWYRQDPGQGLRLIYYSQIVNDFQKGDIAEGYSVSREKKESFPLTVTSAQKNPTAFYLCASSIVVGANSPLHFGNGTRLTVT.

The rearrangement uses TRBV18 and TRBJ1-1, with D possibly being TRBD1 (6 bases). CDR1 KGHSH and CDR2 LQKENI come from the germline V gene. Between the trimmed V and J ends, which lost 6 bases and 1 base, there was a span of 15 bases. The CDR3 loop spans 15 amino acids. The CDR3 reads CASSQEQGKNTEAFF. DNA for the CDR3: TGTGCCAGCTCGCAGGAACAGGGAAAGAACACTGAAGCTTTCTTT.

The V call is TRBV5-1, the J call TRBJ2-2; no clear D gene. V shed 1 base and J shed 0 bases, with 10 bases lying between them. The CDR3 is 16 amino acids. CDR1 is SGHRS and CDR2 is YFSETQ in the germline V gene. This CDR3 is CASSLSGQSNTGELFF. For the CDR3, the DNA is TGCGCCAGCAGCTTGTCAGGCCAGTCGAACACCGGGGAGCTGTTTTTT.

The sample holds many counts of this clonotype. The rearrangement links TRBV6-5 to TRBJ1-2, with 7 nucleotides matching TRBD1. Germline V lookup: CDR1 MNHEY, CDR2 SVGAGI. This CDR3 comprises 14 residues. V was clipped by 2 bases and J by 4 bases; unmatched bases: 4. CDR3 loop: CASSYTTGSYGYTF. CDR3 in DNA: TGTGCCAGCAGTTACACGACAGGGAGCTATGGCTACACCTTC.

This clonotype has more than one count but fewer than ten. This chain links TRBV28 with TRBJ1-2; D gene ambiguous. V was clipped by 7 bases and J by 7 bases, with 13 bases between them. From germline, CDR1 is MDHEN and CDR2 SYDVKM. The CDR3 has 12 residues. This CDR3 is CASTTGMSGYTF. The DNA for the CDR3 is TGTGCCAGCACTACTGGGATGAGTGGCTACACCTTC.

This clonotype has at least ten counts. The chain carries TRBV11-2 and TRBJ2-1; 8 bases line up with TRBD1. Germline values: CDR1 SGHAT, CDR2 FQNNGV. The V segment lost 2 bases and the J segment 7 bases; nucleotides outside the gene matches: 13. CDR3 length: 17 amino acids. DNA of the CDR3: TGTGCCAGCAGCTTACTAGTAGGACAGGGTCCAGGGAATGAGCAGTTCTTC. Translation: CASSLLVGQGPGNEQFF.

This clonotype was seen only once. A much larger clone sits a single nucleotide away, making a read error possible. This chain uses TRBV5-4 with TRBJ2-7; TRBD1 agrees at 7 bases. Germline CDR1 reads SGHNT; CDR2 reads YYREEE (reference sequence). The J segment lost 3 bases and the V segment lost 5 bases, leaving 14 bases of the junction unmatched. This CDR3 is 16 amino acids long. The CDR3: CASSSQAGTVGYEQYF. CDR3 bases: TGTGCCAGCAGTTCTCAAGCCGGGACAGTGGGCTACGAGCAGTACTTC.